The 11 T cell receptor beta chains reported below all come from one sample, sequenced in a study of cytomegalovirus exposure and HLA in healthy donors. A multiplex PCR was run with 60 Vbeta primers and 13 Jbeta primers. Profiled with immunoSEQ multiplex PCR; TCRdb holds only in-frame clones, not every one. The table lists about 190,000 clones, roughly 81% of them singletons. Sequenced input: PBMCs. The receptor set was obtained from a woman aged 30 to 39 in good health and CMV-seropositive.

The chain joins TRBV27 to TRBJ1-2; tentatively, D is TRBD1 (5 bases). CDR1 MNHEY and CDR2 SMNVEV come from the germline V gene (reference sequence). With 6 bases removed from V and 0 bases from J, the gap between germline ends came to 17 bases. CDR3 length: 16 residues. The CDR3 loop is CASRKLNDRPNYGYTF. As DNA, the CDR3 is TGTGCCAGCAGAAAACTAAATGACAGACCTAACTATGGCTACACCTTC.

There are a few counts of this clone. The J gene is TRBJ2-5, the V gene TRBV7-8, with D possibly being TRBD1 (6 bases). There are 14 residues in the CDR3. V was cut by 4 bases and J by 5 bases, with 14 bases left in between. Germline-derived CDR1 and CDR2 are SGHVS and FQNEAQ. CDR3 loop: CASSSTGRGETQYF. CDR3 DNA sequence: TGTGCCAGCAGCTCGACTGGTAGGGGGGAGACCCAGTACTTC.

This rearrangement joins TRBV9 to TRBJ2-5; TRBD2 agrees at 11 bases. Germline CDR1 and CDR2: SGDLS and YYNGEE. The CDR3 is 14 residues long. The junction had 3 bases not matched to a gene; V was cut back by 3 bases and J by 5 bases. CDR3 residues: CASSETSGEETQYF. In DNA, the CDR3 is TGTGCCAGCAGCGAGACTAGCGGGGAGGAGACCCAGTACTTC.

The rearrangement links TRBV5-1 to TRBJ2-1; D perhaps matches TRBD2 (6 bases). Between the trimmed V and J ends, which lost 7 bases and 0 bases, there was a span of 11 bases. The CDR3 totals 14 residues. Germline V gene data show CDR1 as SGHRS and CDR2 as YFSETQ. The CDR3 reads CASAWDFSYNEQFF. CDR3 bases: TGCGCCAGCGCCTGGGACTTCTCCTACAATGAGCAGTTCTTC.

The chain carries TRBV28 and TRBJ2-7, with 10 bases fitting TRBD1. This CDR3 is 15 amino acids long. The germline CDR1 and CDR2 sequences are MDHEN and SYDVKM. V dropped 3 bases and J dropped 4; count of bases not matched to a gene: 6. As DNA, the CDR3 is TGTGCCAGCAGTTTCGGGACAGGGGATCAATACGAGCAGTACTTC. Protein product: CASSFGTGDQYEQYF.

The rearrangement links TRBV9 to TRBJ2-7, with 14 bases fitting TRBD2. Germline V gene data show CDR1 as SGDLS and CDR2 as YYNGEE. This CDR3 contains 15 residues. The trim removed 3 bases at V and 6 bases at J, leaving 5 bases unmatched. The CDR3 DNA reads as TGTGCCAGCAGCGACCGACTAGCGGGAGGGCGCGAGCAGTACTTC. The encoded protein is CASSDRLAGGREQYF.

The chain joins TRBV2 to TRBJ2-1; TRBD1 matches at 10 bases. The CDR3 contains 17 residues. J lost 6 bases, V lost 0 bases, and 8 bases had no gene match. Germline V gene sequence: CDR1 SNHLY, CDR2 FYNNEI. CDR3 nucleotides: TGTGCCAGCAGTGAAGCGCTCCGGACAGGGGGTATCAATGAGCAGTTCTTC. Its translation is CASSEALRTGGINEQFF.

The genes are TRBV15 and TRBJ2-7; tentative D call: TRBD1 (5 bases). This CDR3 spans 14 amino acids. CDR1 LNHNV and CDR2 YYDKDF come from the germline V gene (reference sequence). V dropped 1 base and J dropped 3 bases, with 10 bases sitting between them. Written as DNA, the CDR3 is TGTGCCACCAGCAGAGGAACAACAGGCTACGAGCAGTACTTC. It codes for CATSRGTTGYEQYF.

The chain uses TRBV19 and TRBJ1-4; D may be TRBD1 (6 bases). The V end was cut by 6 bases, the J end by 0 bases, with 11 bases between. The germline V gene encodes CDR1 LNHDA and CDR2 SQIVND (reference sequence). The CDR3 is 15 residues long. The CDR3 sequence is CASRDSPATNEKLFF. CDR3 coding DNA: TGTGCCAGTAGGGACAGTCCTGCAACTAATGAAAAACTGTTTTTT.

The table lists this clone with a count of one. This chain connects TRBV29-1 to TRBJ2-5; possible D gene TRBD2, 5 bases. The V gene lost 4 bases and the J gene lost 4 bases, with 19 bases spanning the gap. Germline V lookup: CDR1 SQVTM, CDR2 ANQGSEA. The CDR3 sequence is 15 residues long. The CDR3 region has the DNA TGCAGCGTTGTCCTCCACCGGGATCTTCGAGAGACCCAGTACTTC. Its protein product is CSVVLHRDLRETQYF. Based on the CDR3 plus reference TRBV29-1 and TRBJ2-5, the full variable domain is SAVISQKPSRDICQRGTSLTIQCQVDSQVTMMFWYRQQPGQSLTLIATANQGSEATYESGFVIDKFPISRPNLTFSTLTVSNMSPEDSSIYLCSVVLHRDLRETQYFGPGTRLLVL.

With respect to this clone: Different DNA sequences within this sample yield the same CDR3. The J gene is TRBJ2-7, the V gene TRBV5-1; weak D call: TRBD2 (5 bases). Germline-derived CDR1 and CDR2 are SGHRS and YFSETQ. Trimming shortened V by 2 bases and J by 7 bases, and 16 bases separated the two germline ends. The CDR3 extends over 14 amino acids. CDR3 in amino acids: CASSFTQVPGEQYF. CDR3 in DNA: TGCGCCAGCAGCTTTACCCAGGTCCCGGGAGAGCAGTACTTC.